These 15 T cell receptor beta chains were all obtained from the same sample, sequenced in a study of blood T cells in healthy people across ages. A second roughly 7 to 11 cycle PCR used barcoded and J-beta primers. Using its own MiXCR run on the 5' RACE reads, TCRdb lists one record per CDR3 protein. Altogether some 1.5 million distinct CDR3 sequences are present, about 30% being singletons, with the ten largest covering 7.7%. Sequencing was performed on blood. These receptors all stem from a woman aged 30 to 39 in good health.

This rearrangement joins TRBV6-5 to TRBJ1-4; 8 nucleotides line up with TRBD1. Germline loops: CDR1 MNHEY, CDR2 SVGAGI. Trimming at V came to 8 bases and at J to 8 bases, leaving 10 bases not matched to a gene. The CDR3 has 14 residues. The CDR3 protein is CASRRQGIEEKLFF. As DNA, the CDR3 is TGTGCCAGCCGCCGACAGGGGATTGAGGAAAAACTGTTTTTT.

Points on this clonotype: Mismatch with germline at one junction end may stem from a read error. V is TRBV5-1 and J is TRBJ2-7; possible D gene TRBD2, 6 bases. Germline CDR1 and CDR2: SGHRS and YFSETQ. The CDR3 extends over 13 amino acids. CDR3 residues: CVSSEQWRAEQYF. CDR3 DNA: TGCGTCAGCAGCGAACAGTGGAGGGCGGAGCAGTACTTC.

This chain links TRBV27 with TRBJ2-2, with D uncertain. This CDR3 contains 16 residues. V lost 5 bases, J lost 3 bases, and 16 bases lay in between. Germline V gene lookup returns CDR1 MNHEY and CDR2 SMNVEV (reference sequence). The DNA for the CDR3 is TGTGCCAGCAGTATACGATACACGGCGGACACCGGGGAGCTGTTTTTT. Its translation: CASSIRYTADTGELFF.

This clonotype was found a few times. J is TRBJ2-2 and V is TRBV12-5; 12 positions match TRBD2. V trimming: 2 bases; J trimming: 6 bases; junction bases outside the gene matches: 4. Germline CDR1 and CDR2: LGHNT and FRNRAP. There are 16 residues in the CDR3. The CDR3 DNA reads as TGTGCTAGTGGTTTGCGACTAGCGGGAGATCCCGGGGAGCTGTTTTTT. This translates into CASGLRLAGDPGELFF.

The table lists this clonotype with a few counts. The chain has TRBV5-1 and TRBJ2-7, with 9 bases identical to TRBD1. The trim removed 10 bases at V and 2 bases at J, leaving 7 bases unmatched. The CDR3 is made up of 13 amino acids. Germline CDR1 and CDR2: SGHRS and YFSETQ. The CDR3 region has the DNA TGCGCCTCTACAGGGGGCCTTACCTACGAGCAGTACTTC. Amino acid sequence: CASTGGLTYEQYF. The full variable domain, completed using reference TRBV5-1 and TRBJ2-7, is KAGVTQTPRYLIKTRGQQVTLSCSPISGHRSVSWYQQTPGQGLQFLFEYFSETQRNKGNFPGRFSGRQFSNSRSEMNVSTLELGDSALYLCASTGGLTYEQYFGPGTRLTVT.

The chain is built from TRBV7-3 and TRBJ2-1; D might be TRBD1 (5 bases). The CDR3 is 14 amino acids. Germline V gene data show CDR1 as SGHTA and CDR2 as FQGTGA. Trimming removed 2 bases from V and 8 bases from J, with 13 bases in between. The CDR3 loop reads CASSLSSSGHEQFF. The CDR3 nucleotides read TGTGCCAGCAGCTTATCGTCCTCAGGGCATGAGCAGTTCTTC. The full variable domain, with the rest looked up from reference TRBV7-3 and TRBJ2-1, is GAGVSQTPSNKVTEKGKYVELRCDPISGHTALYWYRQSLGQGPEFLIYFQGTGAADDSGLPNDRFFAVRPEGSVSTLKIQRTERGDSAVYLCASSLSSSGHEQFFGPGTRLTVL.

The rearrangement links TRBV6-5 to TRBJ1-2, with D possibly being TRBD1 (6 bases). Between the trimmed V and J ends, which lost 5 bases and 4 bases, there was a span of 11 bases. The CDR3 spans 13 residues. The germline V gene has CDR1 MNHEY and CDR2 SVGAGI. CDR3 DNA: TGTGCCAGCAGTCGGGACACGCTCTATGGCTACACCTTC. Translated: CASSRDTLYGYTF.

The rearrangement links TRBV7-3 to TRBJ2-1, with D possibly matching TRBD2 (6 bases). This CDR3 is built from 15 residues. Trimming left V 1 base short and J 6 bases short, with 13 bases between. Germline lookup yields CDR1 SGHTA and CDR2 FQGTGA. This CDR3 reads CASSLKKSGRNEQFF. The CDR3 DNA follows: TGTGCCAGCAGCTTAAAGAAGAGCGGGCGCAATGAGCAGTTCTTC.

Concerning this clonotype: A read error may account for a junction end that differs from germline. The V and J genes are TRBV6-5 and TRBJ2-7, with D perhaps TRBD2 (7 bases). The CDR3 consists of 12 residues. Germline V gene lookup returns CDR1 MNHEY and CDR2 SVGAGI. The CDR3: CTSSRGAHEQYF. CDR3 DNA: TGTACCAGCAGTCGGGGGGCTCACGAGCAGTACTTC.

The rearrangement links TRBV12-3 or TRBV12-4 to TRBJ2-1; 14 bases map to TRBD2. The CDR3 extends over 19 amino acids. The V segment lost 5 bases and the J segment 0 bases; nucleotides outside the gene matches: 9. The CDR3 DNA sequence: TGTGCCAGCAGTGGACCCGGGACTAGCGGGGGAAGCTCCTACAATGAGCAGTTCTTC. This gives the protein CASSGPGTSGGSSYNEQFF.

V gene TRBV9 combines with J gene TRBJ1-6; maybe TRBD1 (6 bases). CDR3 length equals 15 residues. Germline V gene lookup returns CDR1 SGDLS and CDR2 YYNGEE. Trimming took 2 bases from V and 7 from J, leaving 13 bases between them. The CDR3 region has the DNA TGTGCCAGCAGCGTGGACAGAGCCCTCAATTCACCCCTCCACTTT. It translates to CASSVDRALNSPLHF. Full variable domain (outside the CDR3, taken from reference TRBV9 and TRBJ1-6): DSGVTQTPKHLITATGQRVTLRCSPRSGDLSVYWYQQSLDQGLQFLIQYYNGEERAKGNILERFSAQQFPDLHSELNLSSLELGDSALYFCASSVDRALNSPLHFGNGTRLTVT.

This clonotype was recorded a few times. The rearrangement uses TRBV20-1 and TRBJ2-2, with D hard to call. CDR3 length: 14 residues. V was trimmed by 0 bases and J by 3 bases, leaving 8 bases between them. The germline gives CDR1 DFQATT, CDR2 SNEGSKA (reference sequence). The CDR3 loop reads CSARENRYTGELFF. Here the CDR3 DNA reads TGCAGTGCTAGAGAGAACAGATACACCGGGGAGCTGTTTTTT.

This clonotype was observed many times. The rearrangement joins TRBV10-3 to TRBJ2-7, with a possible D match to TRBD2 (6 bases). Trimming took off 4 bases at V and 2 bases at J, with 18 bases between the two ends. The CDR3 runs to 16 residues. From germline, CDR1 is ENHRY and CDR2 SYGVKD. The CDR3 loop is CAISGRPSGGTYEQYF. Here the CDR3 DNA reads TGTGCCATCAGTGGACGACCTTCTGGGGGGACCTACGAGCAGTACTTC.

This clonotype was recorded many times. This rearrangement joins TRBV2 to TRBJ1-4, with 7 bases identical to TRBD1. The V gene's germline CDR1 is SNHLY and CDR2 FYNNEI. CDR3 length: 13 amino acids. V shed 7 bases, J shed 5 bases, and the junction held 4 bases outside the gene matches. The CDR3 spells CASKGGGNEKLFF. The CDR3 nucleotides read TGTGCCAGCAAGGGAGGGGGCAATGAAAAACTGTTTTTT.

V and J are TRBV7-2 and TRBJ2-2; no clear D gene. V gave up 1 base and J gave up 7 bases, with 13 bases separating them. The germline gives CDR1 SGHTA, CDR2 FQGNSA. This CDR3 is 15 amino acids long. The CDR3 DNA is TGTGCCAGCAGCTTAGTCGGTGCCAGATACGGGGAGCTGTTTTTT. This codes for CASSLVGARYGELFF.